This is a list of T cell receptor beta chains from one sample in a study of cytomegalovirus exposure and HLA in healthy donors. Generated by immunoSEQ multiplex PCR, the TCRdb table keeps only in-frame clones and is missing some. The repertoire has under 200,000 clones, approximately 75% of them found once; the top ten carry roughly 2%. The sequencing sample was made of PBMCs. All receptors come from a man over 45 in good health and CMV-seropositive. Both conserved end residues are part of each CDR3. Each record gives: clone size, D gene, J gene, V gene, CDR3 DNA, CDR3 protein. The D gene is left open where the match is weak. Size tells how often a clone was seen (once, few, many) or the class of an expanded clone, and some rows leave it out.

NA TRBD2 TRBJ2-3 TRBV7-3 TGTGCCAGCAGCTTATATGGGACTAGCGGGGCGGGAGATACGCAGTATTTT CASSLYGTSGAGDTQYF
NA NA TRBJ2-5 TRBV2 TGTGCCAGCCATTTCTCGGGGCAAGAGACCCAGTACTTC CASHFSGQETQYF
NA NA TRBJ1-5 TRBV2 TGTGCCAGCAGCAACGAGGGTGGGAATCAGCCCCAGCATTTT CASSNEGGNQPQHF
NA NA TRBJ1-2 TRBV6-5 TGTGCCAGCAGTTCCCGCCCGGGTGGCTACACCTTC CASSSRPGGYTF
NA NA TRBJ1-2 TRBV14 TGTGCCAGCAGCCAGTACAGGGCGGCCCATGGCTACACCTTC CASSQYRAAHGYTF
NA NA TRBJ2-2 TRBV9 TGTGCCAGCAGCGTAAAAGGGGCCACCGGGGAGCTGTTTTTT CASSVKGATGELFF
NA TRBD1 TRBJ1-2 TRBV2 TGTGCCAGCAGTGTCCGGGACAGGGCTAGTGGCTACACCTTC CASSVRDRASGYTF
NA TRBD1 TRBJ1-2 TRBV9 TGTGCCAGCAGCGCCAGGGACAGTCAGGGCTACACCTTC CASSARDSQGYTF
few NA TRBJ1-2 TRBV2 TGTGCCAGCCATCTCACGGGCTATGGCTACACCTTC CASHLTGYGYTF
NA NA TRBJ2-6 TRBV4-1 TGCGCCAGCAGCCCCCCGGGGGTCTCTAGGGCCAACGTCCTGACTTTC CASSPPGVSRANVLTF
NA TRBD1 TRBJ2-5 TRBV7-9 TGTGCCAGCAGCTTATCGGCGAGGACAGGGGCGAAAAAGACCCAGTACTTC CASSLSARTGAKKTQYF
NA TRBD2 TRBJ2-3 TRBV10-3 TGTGCCATCAGTGATTTAACGCGGGGGGTCTCAGATACGCAGTATTTT CAISDLTRGVSDTQYF
few TRBD1 TRBJ1-6 TRBV5-4 TGTGCCAGCAGCTTAGACTTTGACAGGGCCCGTTCACCCCTCCACTTT CASSLDFDRARSPLHF
NA NA TRBJ1-5 TRBV10-2 TGCGCCAGCAGTGAGTCGAACAGAATCAATCAGCCCCAGCATTTT CASSESNRINQPQHF
NA NA TRBJ1-4 TRBV7-2 TGTGCCAGCAGCTCACGGACAGCAACTAATGAAAAACTGTTTTTT CASSSRTATNEKLFF
NA TRBD1 TRBJ2-7 TRBV29-1 TGCAGCGGATGGGGGGGGACAGGGGCTACCTACGAGCAGTACTTC CSGWGGTGATYEQYF
few TRBD1 TRBJ2-7 TRBV5-1 TGCGCCAGCAGCTTTGGACAGGGCAGTCTTTCTAGCTCCTACGAGCAGTACTTC CASSFGQGSLSSSYEQYF
NA NA TRBJ1-1 TRBV4-2 TGTGCCAGCAGCCAAGATCCAGGAAACACTGAAGCTTTCTTT CASSQDPGNTEAFF
few TRBD1 TRBJ1-1 TRBV9 TGTGCCAGCAGCGGCACAGGGGACTTCACTGAAGCTTTCTTT CASSGTGDFTEAFF
NA NA TRBJ2-3 TRBV5-6 TGTGCCAGCAGCTTACAGGGTTATGTGGCAGATACGCAGTATTTT CASSLQGYVADTQYF
NA NA TRBJ1-6 TRBV6-5 TGTGCCAGCAGCCGAGACAGCCTCAGCTCACCCCTCCACTTT CASSRDSLSSPLHF
few TRBD1 TRBJ2-2 TRBV2 TGTGCCAGCAGGGGACCCGGGACAGGGTTCACCGGGGAGCTGTTTTTT CASRGPGTGFTGELFF
NA NA TRBJ1-6 TRBV27 TGTGCCAGCAGTGTCCTGCCGGGTAGCTCCTATAATTCACCCCTCCACTTT CASSVLPGSSYNSPLHF
NA TRBD1 TRBJ1-1 TRBV6-5 TGTGCCAGCAGTCCCTGGACAGGGGATTTTGGAGCTTTCTTT CASSPWTGDFGAFF
once TRBD1 TRBJ1-2 TRBV30 TGTGCCTCCGGGACAGAGGCCGACTATGGCTACACCTTC CASGTEADYGYTF
NA NA TRBJ1-1 TRBV5-4 TGTGCCAGCAGCTCTTCCGGGGGGCGCGACACTGAAGCTTTCTTT CASSSSGGRDTEAFF
NA NA TRBJ1-2 TRBV6-1 TGTGCCAGCAGTGAAGCGTTCGGGGAGGGCTATGGCTACACCTTC CASSEAFGEGYGYTF
NA NA TRBJ1-1 TRBV9 TGTGCCAGCAGCGTAGTTTTGGGGGCAACTGAAGCTTTCTTT CASSVVLGATEAFF
NA NA TRBJ1-4 TRBV4-1 TGCGCCAGCAGCCAAGGGCAGGGATATAATGAAAAACTGTTTTTT CASSQGQGYNEKLFF
few TRBD1 TRBJ1-2 TRBV6-1 TGTGCCAGCAGTGAAGGGACAGGGGACGGCTACACCTTC CASSEGTGDGYTF
NA NA TRBJ2-3 TRBV4-1 TGCGCCAGCAGCCAAGAAATACAAGCACTTAGGGGTACGCAGTATTTT CASSQEIQALRGTQYF
NA TRBD2 TRBJ2-3 TRBV2 TGTGCCAGCAGCCTCGGACTAGCAAAAGATACGCAGTATTTT CASSLGLAKDTQYF
NA TRBD2 TRBJ2-7 TRBV11-2 TGTGCCAGCAGCTTCGGGACTAGCTCCTACGAGCAGTACTTC CASSFGTSSYEQYF
NA TRBD2 TRBJ2-3 TRBV4-2 TGTGCCAGCAGCCAAGAGGCTAGCGGGGGGACAGATACGCAGTATTTT CASSQEASGGTDTQYF
NA TRBD1 TRBJ2-7 TRBV29-1 TGCAGCGCTGGAGGACAGGGGGCACACGAGCAGTACTTC CSAGGQGAHEQYF
once TRBD1 TRBJ1-4 TRBV5-1 TGCGCCAGCAGCCCCGGGACAGGGTCGGGAAAACTGTTTTTT CASSPGTGSGKLFF
few NA TRBJ1-6 TRBV4-3 TGCGCCAGCAGCCAGGCCTCAGGGGCGCAGGGGTCACCCCTCCACTTT CASSQASGAQGSPLHF
NA TRBD2 TRBJ2-5 TRBV10-3 TGTGCCATCAGGAGCGACAGGGAAGTAGGCGGGGGGGCCCGAGAGACCCAGTACTTC CAIRSDREVGGGARETQYF
NA NA TRBJ2-3 TRBV2 TGTGCCAGCAGTACGGACTCGACAGATACGCAGTATTTT CASSTDSTDTQYF
few TRBD2 TRBJ2-3 TRBV11-3 TGTGCCAGCAGCTTAGGCAGTCTAGCGGGTACAGATACGCAGTATTTT CASSLGSLAGTDTQYF
NA NA TRBJ2-7 TRBV7-2 TGTGCCAGCAGCCTCGACAGGTCCTCCTACGAGCAGTACTTC CASSLDRSSYEQYF